The rows below give T cell receptor beta chains drawn from one sample of a study of T cell repertoires in cytomegalovirus infection. The antigens these receptors bind are not known. TCRdb re-called the reads through MiXCR, storing one row per CDR3 protein. In the table there are approximately 260,000 distinct CDR3 sequences, roughly a fifth of which are singletons. This sample comprised cultured PBMCs, obtained from culture after CMV antigen stimulation. The receptors were sampled from a human donor in good health (CMV status not recorded). Some clones in this sample may be carry-over from other donors' samples. Both conserved end residues are part of each CDR3. Each record gives: J gene, clone size, D gene, V gene, CDR3 DNA, CDR3 protein. The D gene is left open where the match is weak. Not all rows give a size; the values are once, few, many and, for expanded clones, a class.

j_gene: TRBJ1-3; abundance: many; d_gene: -; v_gene: TRBV6-1; CDR3nt: TGTGCCAGCAGTTCGACAGCCTACTCTGGAAACACCATATATTTT; CDR3aa: CASSSTAYSGNTIYF
j_gene: TRBJ2-1; abundance: -; d_gene: -; v_gene: TRBV9; CDR3nt: TGTGCCAGCAGCGTCGGGACCTTAGGCCACAATGAGCAGTTCTTC; CDR3aa: CASSVGTLGHNEQFF
j_gene: TRBJ2-1; abundance: -; d_gene: -; v_gene: TRBV7-8; CDR3nt: TGTGCCAGCAGCCGCAACCCTACGAACAGCGGGCACAATGAGCAGTTCTTC; CDR3aa: CASSRNPTNSGHNEQFF
j_gene: TRBJ2-5; abundance: few; d_gene: -; v_gene: TRBV24-1; CDR3nt: TGTGCCACCAAGGAAGGAGAGACCCAGTACTTC; CDR3aa: CATKEGETQYF
j_gene: TRBJ1-1; abundance: -; d_gene: -; v_gene: TRBV7-9; CDR3nt: TGTGCCAGCAGCCTTGACGGTTTAGTGACTTTCTTT; CDR3aa: CASSLDGLVTFF
j_gene: TRBJ2-1; abundance: -; d_gene: TRBD2; v_gene: TRBV6-2/TRBV6-3; CDR3nt: TGTGCCAGCAGCTCGGATAGGACTAGCGGGAGGAATGAGCAGTTCTTC; CDR3aa: CASSSDRTSGRNEQFF
j_gene: TRBJ2-5; abundance: -; d_gene: -; v_gene: TRBV5-5; CDR3nt: TGTGCCAGCAGCCCGAGAGGTAGTCGTGAGACCCAGTACTTC; CDR3aa: CASSPRGSRETQYF
j_gene: TRBJ2-7; abundance: few; d_gene: TRBD2; v_gene: TRBV10-3; CDR3nt: TGTGCCATCAGTGGGGGCGGGGGAACCTACGAGCAGTACTTC; CDR3aa: CAISGGGGTYEQYF
j_gene: TRBJ2-1; abundance: few; d_gene: TRBD2; v_gene: TRBV7-8; CDR3nt: TGTGCCAGCAGCTTTCGTAGGGAGGGTAATGAGCAGTTCTTC; CDR3aa: CASSFRREGNEQFF
j_gene: TRBJ2-2; abundance: -; d_gene: -; v_gene: TRBV25-1; CDR3nt: TGTGCCAGCAGGGGGGGAGGGAACACCGGGGAGCTGTTTTTT; CDR3aa: CASRGGGNTGELFF
j_gene: TRBJ1-1; abundance: many; d_gene: -; v_gene: TRBV7-3; CDR3nt: TGTGCCAGCAGCTTAGGGTTACAGACTGAAGCTTTCTTT; CDR3aa: CASSLGLQTEAFF
j_gene: TRBJ2-2; abundance: -; d_gene: TRBD2; v_gene: TRBV4-3; CDR3nt: TGCGCCAGCAGCCCTAGCGGGAGGGAGAACACCGGGGAGCTGTTTTTT; CDR3aa: CASSPSGRENTGELFF
j_gene: TRBJ2-3; abundance: -; d_gene: -; v_gene: TRBV6-2/TRBV6-3; CDR3nt: TGTGCCAGCAGTTCCGAAGAATCCGGCCTCAGGGGTACAGATACGCAGTATTTT; CDR3aa: CASSSEESGLRGTDTQYF
j_gene: TRBJ2-7; abundance: many; d_gene: TRBD2; v_gene: TRBV20-1; CDR3nt: TGCAGTGCTAGGGGTAGCGGGAGCGTACACGAGCAGTACTTC; CDR3aa: CSARGSGSVHEQYF
j_gene: TRBJ1-1; abundance: many; d_gene: TRBD1; v_gene: TRBV7-2; CDR3nt: TGTGCCAGCAGCTGGGGACAGGGGGGCACTGAAGCTTTCTTT; CDR3aa: CASSWGQGGTEAFF
j_gene: TRBJ2-7; abundance: -; d_gene: TRBD1; v_gene: TRBV19; CDR3nt: TGTGCCAGCAGTCCCGGGACAGGGTCCCAAGGGCAGTACTTC; CDR3aa: CASSPGTGSQGQYF
j_gene: TRBJ2-5; abundance: -; d_gene: TRBD2; v_gene: TRBV12-3/TRBV12-4; CDR3nt: TGTGCCAGCAGTCGGACTAGCGTTATGGAGACCCAGTACTTC; CDR3aa: CASSRTSVMETQYF
j_gene: TRBJ1-2; abundance: -; d_gene: -; v_gene: TRBV5-1; CDR3nt: TGCGCCAGCAGCTTGGCTTTTAACTATGGCTACACCTTC; CDR3aa: CASSLAFNYGYTF
j_gene: TRBJ2-2; abundance: many; d_gene: -; v_gene: TRBV7-2; CDR3nt: TGTGCCAGCAGCTTAGTCATAGCGGACACCGGGGAGCTGTTTTTT; CDR3aa: CASSLVIADTGELFF
j_gene: TRBJ1-2; abundance: many; d_gene: TRBD1; v_gene: TRBV7-2; CDR3nt: TGTGCCAGCAGCTTAGCGTCAGGGGGCAACTATGGCTACACCTTC; CDR3aa: CASSLASGGNYGYTF
j_gene: TRBJ1-4; abundance: few; d_gene: -; v_gene: TRBV19; CDR3nt: TGTGCCACCACCTTTCAGGGGCCGACAACTAATGAAAAACTGTTTTTT; CDR3aa: CATTFQGPTTNEKLFF
j_gene: TRBJ2-1; abundance: -; d_gene: TRBD2; v_gene: TRBV12-3/TRBV12-4; CDR3nt: TGTGCCAGCAGCCGGGGGACGGGAGGAGGTGAGCAGTTCTTC; CDR3aa: CASSRGTGGGEQFF
j_gene: TRBJ2-7; abundance: many; d_gene: TRBD2; v_gene: TRBV6-5; CDR3nt: TGTGCCAGCAGTTACTCGTGGACTAGCGGGAACGAGCAGTACTTC; CDR3aa: CASSYSWTSGNEQYF
j_gene: TRBJ2-4; abundance: -; d_gene: TRBD2; v_gene: TRBV6-5; CDR3nt: TGTGCCAGCAGTTACCGACTAGCGGCCAAAAACATTCAGTACTTC; CDR3aa: CASSYRLAAKNIQYF
j_gene: TRBJ1-2; abundance: -; d_gene: TRBD1; v_gene: TRBV12-3/TRBV12-4; CDR3nt: TGTGCCAGCAGCCGGGACAGGGGGCTCCACGGCTACACCTTC; CDR3aa: CASSRDRGLHGYTF
j_gene: TRBJ1-1; abundance: many; d_gene: -; v_gene: TRBV7-2; CDR3nt: TGTGCCAGCAGCCGAGAACAGGGAGCTGAAGCTTTCTTT; CDR3aa: CASSREQGAEAFF
j_gene: TRBJ1-5; abundance: -; d_gene: -; v_gene: TRBV12-3/TRBV12-4; CDR3nt: TGTGCCAGCTTGGGAGACAGCAATCAGCCCCAGCATTTT; CDR3aa: CASLGDSNQPQHF
j_gene: TRBJ2-7; abundance: many; d_gene: -; v_gene: TRBV7-2; CDR3nt: TGTGCCAGCAGCTCCCTGACTGGATCCTACGAGCAGTACTTC; CDR3aa: CASSSLTGSYEQYF
j_gene: TRBJ2-1; abundance: -; d_gene: TRBD2; v_gene: TRBV20-1; CDR3nt: TGCAGTGCTCCGGGACTAGCGGACTACAATGAGCAGTTCTTC; CDR3aa: CSAPGLADYNEQFF
j_gene: TRBJ1-5; abundance: -; d_gene: -; v_gene: TRBV19; CDR3nt: TGTGCCAGTACCCAACTGAGCGCTAGCAATCAGCCCCAGCATTTT; CDR3aa: CASTQLSASNQPQHF
j_gene: TRBJ1-2; abundance: few; d_gene: -; v_gene: TRBV20-1; CDR3nt: TGCAGTGCTAGAACGACAGGTTCCTGGGGCTATGGCTACACCTTC; CDR3aa: CSARTTGSWGYGYTF
j_gene: TRBJ1-1; abundance: -; d_gene: -; v_gene: TRBV4-1; CDR3nt: TGCGCCAGCAGAGGACGCTCAGCCGACACTGAAGCTTTCTTT; CDR3aa: CASRGRSADTEAFF
j_gene: TRBJ2-1; abundance: -; d_gene: -; v_gene: TRBV29-1; CDR3nt: TGCAGCGTACCCCGACACCCCTACAATGAGCAGTTCTTC; CDR3aa: CSVPRHPYNEQFF
j_gene: TRBJ2-7; abundance: many; d_gene: TRBD2; v_gene: TRBV7-2; CDR3nt: TGTGCCAGCAGCCCGAATGAACCTAGCGGGTTTTCCTACGAGCAGTACTTC; CDR3aa: CASSPNEPSGFSYEQYF
j_gene: TRBJ2-1; abundance: -; d_gene: -; v_gene: TRBV2; CDR3nt: TGTGCCAGCAGTGGGGACTTCAGGGTTAAGGAGCAGTTCTTC; CDR3aa: CASSGDFRVKEQFF
j_gene: TRBJ1-5; abundance: -; d_gene: TRBD1; v_gene: TRBV19; CDR3nt: TGTGCCAGTAGTGGTGGGACAGCGAGCAATCAGCCCCAGCATTTT; CDR3aa: CASSGGTASNQPQHF
j_gene: TRBJ1-2; abundance: many; d_gene: -; v_gene: TRBV7-2; CDR3nt: TGTGCCAGCAGCTTAAGGGTATCAGGGGAGGCTGGCTACACCTTC; CDR3aa: CASSLRVSGEAGYTF
j_gene: TRBJ1-2; abundance: few; d_gene: -; v_gene: TRBV11-2; CDR3nt: TGTGCCAGCAGCCCGGGGGGGTTGGGCTATGGCTACACCTTC; CDR3aa: CASSPGGLGYGYTF
j_gene: TRBJ1-2; abundance: -; d_gene: -; v_gene: TRBV7-9; CDR3nt: TGTGCCAGCAGCCCGGGACGGTTCTATGGCTACACCTTC; CDR3aa: CASSPGRFYGYTF
j_gene: TRBJ2-2; abundance: -; d_gene: -; v_gene: TRBV4-1; CDR3nt: TGCGCCAGCAGCCCGGCGGGACGGAGTTCGGAGCTGTTTTTT; CDR3aa: CASSPAGRSSELFF
j_gene: TRBJ2-1; abundance: many; d_gene: -; v_gene: TRBV12-3/TRBV12-4; CDR3nt: TGTGCCAGCAGGGACCTCGGTCCCAAGGGTGAGCAGTTCTTC; CDR3aa: CASRDLGPKGEQFF
j_gene: TRBJ2-1; abundance: -; d_gene: -; v_gene: TRBV6-5; CDR3nt: TGTGCCAGCAGCTCCCGTACTAGCCGGTCGTACAATGAGCAGTTCTTC; CDR3aa: CASSSRTSRSYNEQFF
j_gene: TRBJ1-2; abundance: -; d_gene: -; v_gene: TRBV6-2/TRBV6-3; CDR3nt: TGTGCCAGCAGTTATGGAGAGAGCAACTATGGCTACACCTTC; CDR3aa: CASSYGESNYGYTF
j_gene: TRBJ1-1; abundance: many; d_gene: -; v_gene: TRBV20-1; CDR3nt: TGCAGTGCTAGTACGTTGGGTACTGAAGCTTTCTTT; CDR3aa: CSASTLGTEAFF
j_gene: TRBJ2-1; abundance: -; d_gene: TRBD2; v_gene: TRBV24-1; CDR3nt: TGTGCCACCAGTGACCCCGGACTAGCGGGATACAATGAGCAGTTCTTC; CDR3aa: CATSDPGLAGYNEQFF
j_gene: TRBJ2-1; abundance: few; d_gene: -; v_gene: TRBV28; CDR3nt: TGTGCCAGCAGTCCGTGGGCGGCATTAGGCGTTGAGCAGTTCTTC; CDR3aa: CASSPWAALGVEQFF
j_gene: TRBJ2-2; abundance: -; d_gene: -; v_gene: TRBV28; CDR3nt: TGTGCTCAGAGGGGGGAGCCGGCCGGGGAGCTGTTTTTT; CDR3aa: CAQRGEPAGELFF
j_gene: TRBJ2-5; abundance: few; d_gene: -; v_gene: TRBV20-1; CDR3nt: TGCAGTGCTAGAGGGAAGACCCAGTACTTC; CDR3aa: CSARGKTQYF
j_gene: TRBJ2-1; abundance: -; d_gene: -; v_gene: TRBV11-1; CDR3nt: TGTGCCAGCAGCTTGGCGGGTTATACATACAATGAGCAGTTCTTC; CDR3aa: CASSLAGYTYNEQFF
j_gene: TRBJ2-5; abundance: many; d_gene: -; v_gene: TRBV7-2; CDR3nt: TGTGCCAGCAGCAGACAGGCCTACCAGGGAGAGACCCAGTACTTC; CDR3aa: CASSRQAYQGETQYF
j_gene: TRBJ1-5; abundance: -; d_gene: -; v_gene: TRBV6-2/TRBV6-3; CDR3nt: TGTGCCAGCAGGATCTGGGGAGGCAATCAGCCCCAGCATTTT; CDR3aa: CASRIWGGNQPQHF
j_gene: TRBJ2-4; abundance: -; d_gene: -; v_gene: TRBV12-3/TRBV12-4; CDR3nt: TGTGCCAGCAAGGGGAGCCAAAACATTCAGTACTTC; CDR3aa: CASKGSQNIQYF
j_gene: TRBJ2-1; abundance: many; d_gene: -; v_gene: TRBV15; CDR3nt: TGTGCCACCAGCAGAGAAAGCGGTAAGGGGCCTGATGAGCAGTTCTTC; CDR3aa: CATSRESGKGPDEQFF
j_gene: TRBJ1-3; abundance: many; d_gene: -; v_gene: TRBV7-2; CDR3nt: TGTGCCAGCAGCTTAGGGGGGGGAAACACCATATATTTT; CDR3aa: CASSLGGGNTIYF
j_gene: TRBJ2-7; abundance: -; d_gene: TRBD2; v_gene: TRBV5-1; CDR3nt: TGCGCCAGCAAGGATAGCGGGCTCTACGAGCAGTACTTC; CDR3aa: CASKDSGLYEQYF
j_gene: TRBJ2-2; abundance: -; d_gene: -; v_gene: TRBV15; CDR3nt: TGTGCCACCAGCAGAGATTTGGGCACAGTGACCACCGGGGAGCTGTTTTTT; CDR3aa: CATSRDLGTVTTGELFF
j_gene: TRBJ2-7; abundance: few; d_gene: -; v_gene: TRBV9; CDR3nt: TGTGCCAGCAGCGTAGATCCCCAAGTCTACGAGCAGTACTTC; CDR3aa: CASSVDPQVYEQYF
j_gene: TRBJ2-1; abundance: many; d_gene: TRBD2; v_gene: TRBV7-8; CDR3nt: TGTGCCAGCAGCTTCTTTAGCGGGAGTGCGGATGAGCAGTTCTTC; CDR3aa: CASSFFSGSADEQFF
j_gene: TRBJ1-1; abundance: -; d_gene: -; v_gene: TRBV6-2/TRBV6-3; CDR3nt: TGTGCCAGCAGTTTCCTCCCCAGACGTACCGTGAACACTGAAGCTTTCTTT; CDR3aa: CASSFLPRRTVNTEAFF
j_gene: TRBJ2-1; abundance: many; d_gene: -; v_gene: TRBV7-9; CDR3nt: TGTGCCAGCAGCCTTTTTGGAGGATACAATGAGCAGTTCTTC; CDR3aa: CASSLFGGYNEQFF